Here is one T cell receptor (beta chain) with its context. Its antigen is as yet unknown. A single heparinised draw of about 100 mL on average was taken per donor. Staining for CD45RO/CCR7/CD25/CD127/CD95/CD27 allowed sorting of CD4+ naive, central memory, regulatory and stem cell-like memory cells. This CDR3 has 15 residues. Per the germline V gene, CDR1 is SGHNT and CDR2 is YYREEE (reference sequence). Trimming removed 4 bases from V and 8 bases from J; junction bases left unmatched: 13. Isolated RNA was reverse transcribed in full, so expressed TCRB transcripts were sequenced. Assay used: immunoSEQ multiplex PCR; TCRdb lists only in-frame clones, some missing. This table has about 660,000 clones, roughly 13% appearing once. The sample belongs to a study of beta chain features in type 1 diabetes. Overall study results and limits: The study found fewer insertions and more deletions at VDJ junctions in type 1 diabetes patients. When Type 1 diabetes patients were examined, their TCRB CDR3s proved moderately but significantly shorter in all four CD4+ subsets.

This receptor was taken from a man aged 18 to 30 with type 1 diabetes. The V gene is TRBV5-4, the J gene TRBJ1-2; 8 positions match TRBD1. The sequenced sample was naive CD4+ T cells from blood. DNA of the CDR3: TGTGCCAGCAGCCTGCGGACAGGGAGGTCCTTAGGCTACACCTTC. It codes for CASSLRTGRSLGYTF. Variable domain in full (rest from reference TRBV5-4 and TRBJ1-2): ETGVTQSPTHLIKTRGQQVTLRCSSQSGHNTVSWYQQALGQGPQFIFQYYREEENGRGNFPPRFSGLQFPNYSSELNVNALELDDSALYLCASSLRTGRSLGYTFGSGTRLTVV.